The 28 T cell receptor beta chains given below trace back to one sample, sequenced in a study of T cells in Graves' hyperthyroidism and ophthalmopathy. Amplification yielded TCR beta CDR3 regions, with RNA transcripts as the source. HTBI primers were used for first-round RT-PCR of the TCR CDR3. In TCRdb, the multiplex PCR reads were re-called with MiXCR into one record per CDR3 protein. The sample carries over 450,000 distinct CDR3 sequences, about an eighth recorded once. Sequencing was performed on blood. The origin of the receptors is a woman aged 18-29 years with Graves' hyperthyroidism.

The V and J genes are TRBV10-3 and TRBJ2-3; a weak D match, TRBD1 (6 bases). This CDR3 is 12 amino acids long. Trimming shortened V by 6 bases and J by 4 bases, and 8 bases separated the two germline ends. Per the germline V gene, CDR1 is ENHRY and CDR2 is SYGVKD. CDR3 DNA: TGTGCCATCAGCAGGGGCTCAGATACGCAGTATTTT. Its protein is CAISRGSDTQYF.

In its sample, this clonotype was seen many times. Germline and junction disagree at one end, which may indicate a read error. This chain links TRBV7-7 with TRBJ2-7; 7 nucleotides align to TRBD1. Germline CDR1 is SSHAT and CDR2 is FNYEAQ (reference sequence). The CDR3 totals 14 residues. The CDR3: CASSLDRISDEQYF. The CDR3, as DNA: TGTGCTAGCAGCCTGGACAGGATTTCTGACGAGCAGTACTTC.

The chain carries TRBV5-1 and TRBJ1-2; D call uncertain. This CDR3 has 16 residues. Trimming stripped 2 bases from V and 2 bases from J, with 16 bases between. Germline CDR1 reads SGHRS; CDR2 reads YFSETQ. The CDR3 spells CASSFRKFIGNYGYTF. CDR3 in DNA: TGCGCCAGCAGCTTCCGGAAATTCATAGGGAACTATGGCTACACCTTC.

This clonotype was observed at least ten times. The chain is built from TRBV7-6 and TRBJ1-1; D is unclear. Trimming pared 7 bases from V and 0 bases from J, leaving 12 bases between. CDR3 length equals 14 residues. Germline V gene data show CDR1 as SGHVS and CDR2 as FNYEAQ. As DNA, the CDR3 is TGTGCCAGCACCAAAGGGAGCATGAACACTGAAGCTTTCTTT. Translating it yields CASTKGSMNTEAFF.

This clonotype was found once. This chain connects TRBV12-3 or TRBV12-4 to TRBJ2-3; 13 bases align to TRBD2. Germline trimming cut 6 bases from V and 3 bases from J; bases unmatched to any gene: 9. The CDR3 length is 17 residues. CDR3 nucleotides: TGTGCCAGCAGCCCCGAACTAGCGGGAGGGGGGACAGATACGCAGTATTTT. This translates into CASSPELAGGGTDTQYF.

At least ten counts were recorded for this clonotype. This chain joins TRBV19 and TRBJ1-1, with D perhaps matching TRBD1 (6 bases). V dropped 3 bases and J dropped 1 base, with 18 bases sitting between them. The CDR3 contains 17 residues. Germline CDR1 reads LNHDA; CDR2 reads SQIVND (reference sequence). The CDR3 protein is CASSIGGGRLGNTEAFF. The CDR3 DNA sequence: TGTGCCAGTAGTATCGGCGGGGGCCGTTTGGGGAACACTGAAGCTTTCTTT.

This clonotype has at least ten counts. This sequence joins TRBV11-3 and TRBJ2-4; D is perhaps TRBD2 (5 bases). V was trimmed by 4 bases and J by 0 bases, leaving 13 bases between them. CDR1 and CDR2 from the germline V gene are SGHNT and YENEEA. The CDR3 runs to 16 residues. As DNA, the CDR3 is TGTGCCAGCAGCTCGCCTGAGGGCTTAGCCAAAAACATTCAGTACTTC. Amino acids: CASSSPEGLAKNIQYF. Full variable domain (outside the CDR3, taken from reference TRBV11-3 and TRBJ2-4): EAGVVQSPRYKIIEKKQPVAFWCNPISGHNTLYWYLQNLGQGPELLIRYENEEAVDDSQLPKDRFSAERLKGVDSTLKIQPAELGDSAVYLCASSSPEGLAKNIQYFGAGTRLSVL.

This clonotype was picked up many times. The chain carries TRBV2 and TRBJ1-6; D is ambiguous. V gave up 5 bases and J gave up 7 bases, with 12 bases separating them. This CDR3 has 14 amino acids. CDR1 and CDR2 from the germline V gene are SNHLY and FYNNEI. The CDR3 region is CASSSRGANSPLHF. CDR3 in DNA: TGTGCCAGCAGTTCCCGGGGAGCGAATTCACCCCTCCACTTT. Combining the CDR3 with reference TRBV2 and TRBJ1-6 gives the whole variable domain EPEVTQTPSHQVTQMGQEVILRCVPISNHLYFYWYRQILGQKVEFLVSFYNNEISEKSEIFDDQFSVERPDGSNFTLKIRSTKLEDSAMYFCASSSRGANSPLHFGNGTRLTVT.

This clonotype was seen at least ten times. The J gene is TRBJ2-2, the V gene TRBV24-1; D tentatively reads TRBD1 or TRBD2 (5 bases each). CDR1 is KGHDR, CDR2 SFDVKD, per germline. V gave up 0 bases and J gave up 3 bases, with 19 bases separating them. The CDR3 runs 19 residues. The CDR3 nucleotides read TGTGCCACCAGTGATTTGACTACTGGGGGAGCTTGGGACACCGGGGAGCTGTTTTTT. It yields the protein CATSDLTTGGAWDTGELFF.

This clonotype was observed many times. The rearrangement uses TRBV19 and TRBJ1-2, with D uncertain. V gave up 6 bases and J gave up 4 bases, with 3 bases separating them. CDR3 length equals 10 residues. Germline V gene data show CDR1 as LNHDA and CDR2 as SQIVND (reference sequence). The CDR3 region is CASRGYGYTF. For the CDR3, the DNA is TGTGCCAGTAGGGGCTATGGCTACACCTTC.

This clonotype has more than one count but fewer than ten. Here the CDR3 DNA reads TGCAGTGCTCCTAAGGACGGAGGGCTCCAAGAGACCCAGTACTTC. Translated, it gives CSAPKDGGLQETQYF. This chain uses TRBV20-1 with TRBJ2-5; tentatively, D is TRBD2 (6 bases). The CDR3 has 15 amino acids. V was pared by 5 bases and J by 1 base, with 17 bases between. CDR1 is DFQATT and CDR2 is SNEGSKA in the germline V gene (reference sequence).

This clonotype came up many times. The chain couples TRBV12-3 or TRBV12-4 to TRBJ2-7, with 8 positions matching TRBD2. The junction had 10 bases not matched to a gene; V was cut back by 5 bases and J by 7 bases. This CDR3 has 14 residues. This chain's CDR3 is CASSRSGGPGEQYF. CDR3 bases: TGTGCCAGCAGTCGATCGGGAGGGCCGGGGGAGCAGTACTTC.

This clonotype was recorded a few times. V is TRBV25-1 and J is TRBJ2-1; D gene uncertain. Germline CDR1 is MGHDK and CDR2 is SYGVNS. V was trimmed by 4 bases and J by 3 bases, leaving 10 bases between them. CDR3 length equals 14 residues. The CDR3 sequence is CASSAAADYNEQFF. In nucleotides, the CDR3 is TGTGCCAGCAGTGCCGCGGCGGACTACAATGAGCAGTTCTTC. Based on the CDR3 plus reference TRBV25-1 and TRBJ2-1, the full variable domain is EADIYQTPRYLVIGTGKKITLECSQTMGHDKMYWYQQDPGMELHLIHYSYGVNSTEKGDLSSESTVSRIRTEHFPLTLESARPSHTSQYLCASSAAADYNEQFFGPGTRLTVL.

This clonotype was seen ten or more times. V gene TRBV7-6 combines with J gene TRBJ1-2, with TRBD1 matching over 7 bases. Germline lookup yields CDR1 SGHVS and CDR2 FNYEAQ. With 5 bases clipped from V and 6 bases from J, the junction kept 6 bases outside the gene matches. CDR3 size: 13 residues. This chain's CDR3 is CASSGVTGHGYTF. For the CDR3, the DNA is TGTGCCAGCAGCGGGGTGACAGGGCATGGCTACACCTTC.

Ten or more counts support this clonotype. CDR3 residues: CASSGGEPWKPQHF. In DNA form, the CDR3 reads TGTGCCAGCAGTGGGGGGGAGCCTTGGAAGCCCCAGCATTTT. The chain joins TRBV12-3 or TRBV12-4 to TRBJ1-5, with D perhaps TRBD1 (5 bases). V lost 5 bases and J lost 8, with 16 bases in between. The CDR3 is 14 residues long.

This clonotype has a count of ten or more. V and J are TRBV10-3 and TRBJ2-2; D is ambiguous. Trimming cost V 4 bases and J 7 bases, with 10 bases left between them. The germline CDR1 and CDR2 sequences are ENHRY and SYGVKD. CDR3 length: 13 residues. The CDR3 DNA is TGTGCCATCAGTGTTGGGCAAGACGGGGAGCTGTTTTTT. It specifies CAISVGQDGELFF.

The chain joins TRBV29-1 to TRBJ1-2, with D possibly TRBD1 on 5 matching bases. V was cut by 4 bases and J by 3 bases, with 12 bases left in between. Germline lookup yields CDR1 SQVTM and CDR2 ANQGSEA. CDR3 length: 13 amino acids. Written as DNA, the CDR3 is TGCAGCGTTGGCCCGCCGGGGCACTATGGCTACACCTTC. Translated, it gives CSVGPPGHYGYTF.

Ten or more counts support this clonotype. This chain uses TRBV7-2 with TRBJ2-3, with D possibly TRBD2 on 6 matching bases. The CDR3 is made up of 17 amino acids. V gave up 5 bases and J gave up 0 bases, with 18 bases separating them. Germline V gene lookup returns CDR1 SGHTA and CDR2 FQGNSA. The CDR3 spells CASSVRLSGPSTDTQYF. CDR3 bases: TGTGCCAGCAGCGTTAGGCTTAGCGGACCTAGCACAGATACGCAGTATTTT.

This clonotype occurred a few times. The rearrangement links TRBV20-1 to TRBJ1-1; tentatively, D is TRBD1 (6 bases). V lost 6 bases to trimming and J lost 1 base, with 12 bases between them. Per the germline V gene, CDR1 is DFQATT and CDR2 is SNEGSKA (reference sequence). The CDR3 has 13 amino acids. In DNA form, the CDR3 reads TGCAGTGCCAAGGGGGGTTCGAACACTGAAGCTTTCTTT. Amino acids: CSAKGGSNTEAFF.

This chain links TRBV5-6 with TRBJ2-1; D is tentatively TRBD1 or TRBD2 (5 bases each). Germline CDR1 reads SGHDT; CDR2 reads YYEEEE. The CDR3 extends over 14 amino acids. With 0 bases removed from V and 6 bases from J, the gap between germline ends came to 10 bases. CDR3 in amino acids: CASSLERGANEQFF. In nucleotides, the CDR3 is TGTGCCAGCAGCTTGGAGAGAGGGGCCAATGAGCAGTTCTTC.

This clonotype was found many times. Written as DNA, the CDR3 is TGTGCCAGCAGTTTAGCGCTGGGGGTAGGGGAAAAACTGTTTTTT. It yields the protein CASSLALGVGEKLFF. The V and J genes are TRBV12-3 or TRBV12-4 and TRBJ1-4; tentative D call: TRBD1 (5 bases). Trimming removed 0 bases from V and 8 bases from J, with 13 bases in between. The CDR3 sequence is 15 residues long.

This clonotype was found many times. The chain joins TRBV6-4 to TRBJ1-1, with D possibly matching TRBD1 (5 bases). V was shortened by 5 bases and J by 8 bases, with 15 bases between the two germline ends. Per germline, CDR1 MRHNA and CDR2 SNTAGT. The CDR3 runs 13 residues. CDR3 loop: CASSSTGRTEAFF. DNA for the CDR3: TGTGCCAGCAGTTCAACAGGCCGAACAGAAGCTTTCTTT.

This clonotype was seen a handful of times. The chain recombines TRBV4-1 with TRBJ2-2; tentatively, D is TRBD2 (5 bases). The CDR3 has 16 residues. Germline V lookup: CDR1 MGHRA, CDR2 YSYEKL. Between the trimmed V and J ends, which lost 2 bases and 6 bases, there was a span of 16 bases. The CDR3 is CASSQFSVGVAGELFF. The DNA of the CDR3 is TGCGCCAGCAGCCAATTTTCTGTGGGAGTCGCCGGGGAGCTGTTTTTT.

This clonotype was recorded at least ten times. The chain combines TRBV2 with TRBJ2-3, with 14 bases aligning to TRBD2. The CDR3 is 17 residues long. Germline V gives CDR1 SNHLY, CDR2 FYNNEI. The V gene end was trimmed by 6 bases and the J gene end by 6 bases; junction bases not matched to a gene: 11. CDR3 bases: TGTGCCAGCAGCCCTAGGCCTCGACTAGCGGGAGGGGATACGCAGTATTTT. This gives the protein CASSPRPRLAGGDTQYF.

This clonotype was detected many times. The V call is TRBV3-1, the J call TRBJ2-5, with no clear D. V lost 0 bases and J 7 bases, leaving 9 bases between the germline ends. The CDR3 contains 13 residues. Germline-derived CDR1 and CDR2 are LGHDT and YNNKEL (reference sequence). CDR3 sequence (DNA): TGTGCCAGCAGCCAAGATAGGGTCGGGACCCAGTACTTC. Protein sequence: CASSQDRVGTQYF.

This clonotype was recorded at least ten times. V is TRBV6-1 and J is TRBJ1-2; D is unresolved. Germline loops: CDR1 MNHNS, CDR2 SASEGT. The CDR3 runs to 13 residues. Between the trimmed V and J ends, which lost 8 bases and 5 bases, there was a span of 15 bases. The DNA of the CDR3 is TGTGCCAGCCGGGAGAGGGCCTTTTATGGCTACACCTTC. Residues: CASRERAFYGYTF.

This clonotype was observed a handful of times. The V gene is TRBV6-1, the J gene TRBJ2-2; maybe TRBD1 (6 bases). Trimming left V 2 bases short and J 1 base short, with 11 bases between. Germline values: CDR1 MNHNS, CDR2 SASEGT. The CDR3 contains 16 residues. The CDR3 bases are TGTGCCAGCAGTGAACGACAGGTGGTGAACACCGGGGAGCTGTTTTTT. Encoded protein: CASSERQVVNTGELFF.

This clonotype has just a few counts. V usage is TRBV20-1 and J usage is TRBJ1-2; weak D call: TRBD1 (6 bases). The CDR3 runs 14 residues. Trimming removed 0 bases at V and 4 bases at J, with 12 bases between. Per germline, CDR1 DFQATT and CDR2 SNEGSKA (reference sequence). The CDR3 nucleotides are TGCAGTGCTAGAGACCTACAGGGTTCCTATGGCTACACCTTC. It translates to CSARDLQGSYGYTF.